The rows below give T cell receptor beta chains drawn from one sample of a study of beta chain features in type 1 diabetes. Profiled with immunoSEQ multiplex PCR; TCRdb holds only in-frame clones, not every one. The table shows fewer than 350,000 clones, with around 7.8% occurring only once. Sequenced input: central memory CD4+ T cells from blood. The receptors here all came from a woman aged 18-35 years in good health. CDR3s include the opening cysteine and the closing phenylalanine or tryptophan. The D gene is left open where the match is weak. Rows may omit the clone size; those that give it use once, few, many or a size class.

d_call	v_call	clone_size	j_call	cdr3_aa	cdr3_nt
TRBD1	TRBV7-3	NA	TRBJ2-4	CASSQGAHNIQYF	TGTGCCAGCAGTCAGGGGGCCCATAACATTCAGTACTTC
NA	TRBV6-1	NA	TRBJ2-1	CATNGGLTSYNEQFF	TGTGCCACAAACGGTGGGTTGACCTCCTACAATGAGCAGTTCTTC
NA	TRBV7-2	few	TRBJ2-1	CASSLDGVDEQFF	TGTGCCAGCAGCTTAGACGGGGTGGATGAGCAGTTCTTC
NA	TRBV4-1	many	TRBJ1-6	CASSHASEGKGSPLHF	TGCGCCAGCAGCCATGCCTCAGAGGGTAAAGGTTCACCCCTCCACTTT
NA	TRBV7-7	few	TRBJ2-5	CASSFSSFETQYF	TGTGCTAGCAGCTTTTCTAGCTTTGAGACCCAGTACTTC
TRBD1	TRBV5-1	NA	TRBJ2-5	CASSLGGTGTGETQYF	TGCGCCAGCAGCTTGGGTGGGACAGGGACCGGAGAGACCCAGTACTTC
NA	TRBV29-1	many	TRBJ2-7	CSVRKATYEQYF	TGCAGCGTGCGCAAGGCGACCTACGAGCAGTACTTC
TRBD2	TRBV5-4	NA	TRBJ2-5	CASSFHQIAGLRETQYF	TGTGCCAGCAGCTTCCATCAAATAGCGGGATTGCGAGAGACCCAGTACTTC
NA	TRBV7-9	NA	TRBJ1-1	CASSLFGEGEAFF	TGTGCCAGCAGCTTATTTGGGGAGGGTGAAGCTTTCTTT
NA	TRBV7-2	many	TRBJ2-7	CASSPGLAQYEQYF	TGTGCCAGCAGTCCCGGACTCGCTCAATACGAGCAGTACTTC
TRBD2	TRBV9	few	TRBJ2-3	CASSVGGDYADTQYF	TGTGCCAGCAGCGTAGGAGGGGACTATGCAGATACGCAGTATTTT
NA	TRBV4-1	many	TRBJ2-6	CASSQGVASGANVLTF	TGCGCCAGCAGCCAGGGCGTAGCCTCTGGGGCCAACGTCCTGACTTTC
NA	TRBV7-2	few	TRBJ2-5	CASSLKNRGGETQYF	TGTGCCAGCAGCTTGAAGAACAGGGGAGGAGAGACCCAGTACTTC
TRBD1	TRBV9	few	TRBJ1-6	CASSPTGTVFSPLHF	TGTGCCAGCAGCCCAACCGGGACAGTATTTTCACCCCTCCACTTT
NA	TRBV30	many	TRBJ2-5	CAWSINSAKTQYF	TGTGCCTGGAGTATCAATAGCGCCAAGACCCAGTACTTC
TRBD2	TRBV29-1	NA	TRBJ2-1	CSVRRGSSYNEQFF	TGCAGCGTTAGGCGGGGGAGCTCCTACAATGAGCAGTTCTTC
NA	TRBV5-6	NA	TRBJ1-1	CASSLEENTEAFF	TGTGCCAGCAGCTTGGAAGAGAACACTGAAGCTTTCTTT